This T cell receptor beta chain was sequenced in a study of T cell responses to AZD1222 COVID-19 vaccine. Findings and limits, study-wide: Spike as a whole was targeted by vaccine-associated CD4 TCRs, dominant at 160-218 and 743-854. A reported finding is that nearly half of spike-specific TCRs target unmutated variant regions.

Of note for this clone: Antigen: not known.

V shed 7 bases and J shed 4 bases, with 16 bases lying between them. The germline V gene has CDR1 MNHEY and CDR2 SMNVEV (reference sequence). The CDR3 has 14 residues. Assay used: immunoSEQ multiplex PCR; TCRdb lists only in-frame clones, some missing. The sample has roughly 100,000 clones; approximately 88% are singletons. The chain joins TRBV27 to TRBJ1-2, with D unclear. This TCR came from an adult in good health. Here the sequenced sample was peripheral blood, taken on day 0 of AZD1222 vaccination. The chain's CDR3 is CASTDPKAAYGYTF. CDR3 DNA: TGTGCCAGCACCGACCCCAAGGCCGCCTATGGCTACACCTTC.